The entry below describes one T cell receptor (beta chain). In this sample, this clonotype turned up a few times. What this receptor recognizes is not known. It has no much larger one-base neighbor in the sample; base qualities were not kept. This sample stems from a study of blood T cells in healthy people across ages (dated by TCRdb to between 2015 and 2016). Background for the entire study: In model experiments, roughly one uniquely barcoded TCR beta cDNA molecule per two T cells was captured by template switching. The study measured age-related changes in TCR beta repertoire diversity using deep sequencing normalized with unique cDNA molecular identifiers. Four age groups were formed from the donors: young (average approximately 15 years), middle-aged (roughly 38), aged (about 62) and long-lived (about 80). To avoid experimental bias, donors of different ages were distributed randomly across sequencing lanes. Two additional independent replicas of 1 million unique cDNA reads from the same blood draw were analyzed for two donors (one aged 18 to 30 and one aged 80 or older). Study-wide findings and limitations: The long-lived group showed more naive CD4+ T cells, fewer expanded clones and increased TCR diversity than the aged group, suggesting age selection. Because donor CMV infection status was unknown, age-related changes in expanded clonotypes were potentially confounded. A strong correlation was found between observed TCR beta diversity and the percentage of naive T cells measured by flow cytometry. Conclusive comparison of naive and antigen-experienced compartments was prevented by the profiling of bulk unsorted PBMCs. As age increased, observed TCR beta diversity per million T cells dropped in a roughly linear way, and a significant reduction was already evident by age 40. Estimates of total diversity from one million sequenced T cells were regarded as lower bounds and underestimates.

Systemically healthy Caucasian individuals from Russia, approximately 39 in total and aged about 6 to 100 years, were included as donors. Each donor gave about 10 milliliters of peripheral blood, drawn into EDTA-treated Vacutainer tubes. Ficoll-Paque density-gradient centrifugation was used to isolate PBMCs, with at least 7 million per sample. Trizol reagent was used to extract total RNA from the PBMCs, yielding at least 5.5 micrograms per sample. Naive CD45RAhigh/CD27high T cell percentages were measured by flow cytometry on a PBMC aliquot from every donor. The library was produced with 5' RACE. These reads were obtained on an Illumina HiSeq 2500. A second PCR of about 7 to 12 cycles was performed with a sample-barcoded 5' primer and a J-beta primer mix. A unique molecular identifier was introduced onto each TCR beta cDNA molecule by a template-switch 5' adaptor carrying 12 random nucleotides. Each sample yielded at least 3 million CDR3-containing paired-end reads. First-strand cDNA synthesis was performed from all RNA using the Mint cDNA synthesis kit, with priming by a TRBC-specific oligonucleotide. After uracil-DNA glycosylase treatment, a first 18-cycle PCR used universal primers M1SS and BC2_uni_R on all cDNA. The authors' analysis ran thus. Normalization of each sample was performed by random selection of 1 million high-quality reads, each carrying a distinct molecular identifier. Reads with shared molecular identifiers were discarded instead of being binned into consensus sequences. MiTCR, run with a Q25 quality threshold and the strictest error-elimination algorithm, handled CDR3 identification, clonotype clustering and error correction. A nonparametric unseen species model using Euler transformation provided a lower-bound estimate of total TCR beta diversity. TCRdb took the public reads, trimmed them with fastp at Q25, ran MiXCR for clone calling and kept in-frame beta chains. Identical CDR3 protein sequences are pooled into one entry, listed with their most common genes and DNA. TCRdb's processing, not the authors' own work, is the source of the V and J calls. The sample profile shows 580,000 or so distinct CDR3 sequences; around 50% of them were found once. The top ten hold roughly 24% of the sample.

Via the germline V gene, CDR1 is SQVTM and CDR2 ANQGSEA. Measured from the cysteine to the phenylalanine, the CDR3 is 15 residues long. Here the CDR3 DNA is all that survives: 45 bases in frame from base 1. Trimming removed 0 bases from V and 8 bases from J; the gene matches leave 8 bases unexplained. Sequencing was carried out using blood. The chain joins TRBV29-1 to TRBJ2-3; the junction holds 10 bases that match TRBD2. This TCR was sampled from an elderly man in good health. The nucleotides read TGCAGCGTTGAAGATGGCCTAGCGGGGGATGGTACGCAGTATTTT. This translates into CSVEDGLAGDGTQYF.